This T cell receptor beta chain appears in the sequencing data of a study of blood T cells in healthy people across ages. A second PCR, run for about 7 to 11 cycles, used a sample-barcoded 5' primer plus a J-beta primer mix. TCRdb analysed the 5' RACE reads with MiXCR anew, one entry per CDR3 protein. The sample contains roughly 1,700,000 distinct CDR3 sequences, 28% of which appear only once. Trimming stripped 0 bases from V and 1 base from J, with 14 bases between. This CDR3 is built from 16 residues. CDR1 and CDR2 (germline): SGHRS, YFSETQ. About this clonotype: Its matching antigen is unknown.

PBMCs numbering at least 7 million were isolated per sample. Findings of the study overall: Long-lived donors carried more naive CD4+ cells and greater diversity than aged donors.

Sequencing was performed on blood. This TCR derives from a woman in her 30s in good health. The J gene is TRBJ2-7, the V gene TRBV5-1, with D perhaps TRBD2 (5 bases). The CDR3 DNA reads TGCGCCAGCAGCTTGGGACCGGGAAGGCAGTCCTACGAGCAGTACTTC. As protein: CASSLGPGRQSYEQYF.